What follows are 5 T cell receptor beta chains derived from one specimen sequenced in a study of blood T cell repertoires in COVID-19. Method: immunoSEQ multiplex PCR; TCRdb's copy keeps in-frame clones and lacks some. The sample holds over 60,000 clones; roughly 80% are singletons and the top ten take 20% to 25%. Sequencing was performed on peripheral blood. Source of these receptors: a man aged 80 or over with active or convalescent COVID-19.

The gene calls are TRBV5-6 and TRBJ2-7; 13 positions agree with TRBD2. J was trimmed by 2 bases and V by 6 bases; bases with no gene match: 14. Germline V gene lookup returns CDR1 SGHDT and CDR2 YYEEEE. This CDR3 is built from 18 residues. CDR3 sequence reads: CASISLRLAGGGAYEQYF. The CDR3, as DNA: TGTGCCAGCATCTCGCTGCGACTAGCGGGAGGAGGAGCCTACGAGCAGTACTTC.

This sequence joins TRBV5-1 and TRBJ2-3; D is uncertain. The V gene lost 2 bases and the J gene lost 4 bases, with 8 bases spanning the gap. The germline V gene encodes CDR1 SGHRS and CDR2 YFSETQ. The CDR3 loop spans 13 amino acids. The CDR3 here is CASSLSESDTQYF. The CDR3 DNA sequence: TGCGCCAGCAGCTTATCAGAATCAGATACGCAGTATTTT.

CDR3 DNA: TGTGCCAGCAGTGCACCACACTTGGGAGAAACTTTCTTT. Its protein product is CASSAPHLGETFF. The chain combines TRBV12-3 or TRBV12-4 with TRBJ1-1, with D unresolved. This CDR3 is built from 13 residues. V lost 5 bases and J lost 12, with 19 bases in between.

This clone came up once. V and J are TRBV7-8 and TRBJ2-1; the match to TRBD1 covers 8 bases. V lost 5 bases and J lost 10; bases outside the gene matches: 4. Per germline, CDR1 SGHVS and CDR2 FQNEAQ. The CDR3 runs 12 residues. This CDR3 reads CASSIRQGEQFF. The CDR3 DNA follows: TGTGCCAGCAGCATTCGACAGGGGGAGCAGTTCTTC.

In its sample, this clone was seen a few times. In DNA form, the CDR3 reads TGTGCCAGCAGTCCCGGACAAGGGGGAAGCTCCTATAATTCACCCCTCCACTTT. Translation gives CASSPGQGGSSYNSPLHF. The gene calls are TRBV6-6 and TRBJ1-6; possibly TRBD1 for D (6 bases). The ends were cut back, 5 bases at V and 0 bases at J, with 17 bases in the middle. The CDR3 has 18 amino acids. CDR1 is MNHNY and CDR2 is SVGAGI in the germline V gene (reference sequence).